Sequencing of this T cell receptor beta chain was carried out in a study of blood T cell repertoires in COVID-19. Study-level background: From T cells, B-cell-depleted T cells, or PBMCs came the material, which was cDNA or gDNA.

Original processing methods: Estimated nucleated cell counts came from reference gene primer amplification. Generated by immunoSEQ multiplex PCR, the TCRdb table keeps only in-frame clones and is missing some. D and trimming come from the DNA, and the V and J calls and clone size come from that table. The data show 350,000 to 400,000 clones, approximately 90% seen once. In the case of this clone: Within the sample, other DNA sequences also encode this same CDR3.

The germline V gene encodes CDR1 MNHEY and CDR2 SMNVEV (reference sequence). The V gene lost 5 bases and the J gene lost 3 bases, with 5 bases spanning the gap. CDR3 length: 11 amino acids. The origin of this receptor is a woman aged 35 to 49 who had been exposed to COVID-19. Sequenced material: PBMCs or T cells enriched from blood (not recorded which). The chain couples TRBV27 to TRBJ2-7; D is uncertain. CDR3 DNA sequence: TGTGCCAGCAGTAACTACTACGAGCAGTACTTC. This translates into CASSNYYEQYF.